This T cell receptor (beta chain) was sequenced in a study of PD-L1 blockade in urothelial cancer (dated by TCRdb to 2016 to 2017). Study-wide context: Every patient began therapy in the mid-2010s and was given atezolizumab 1,200 mg intravenously every 3 weeks. About 90% of the 29 patients were identified as males with urothelial cancer of bladder origin, and a prior smoking history was reported by 18 of 29 patients. An ECOG performance status of 0 or 1 was recorded for the patients, and 0 to 3 prior chemotherapy regimens had been received by the patients. Blood samples were analyzed at two time points: 3 weeks after treatment start (second dose) and 6 weeks after treatment start. Blood samples gave median yields of approximately 130,000 T cells and 82,636 unique TCRs, along with a median clonality of approximately 0.08. The study, an exploratory multi-omic analysis, examined somatic, immune and clinical correlates of response to PD-L1 blockade with atezolizumab in urothelial cancer. Pretreatment tumor samples and matched peripheral blood, collected serially before and after atezolizumab treatment, underwent TCR sequencing. Durable clinical benefit was defined as progression-free survival longer than 6 months, and TCR features were also tested against progression-free and overall survival. Whole exome sequencing and RNA sequencing of pretreatment tumors were performed alongside TCR sequencing in the same patients. Ten or so patients reached durable clinical benefit, while some 20 patients did not. Pretreatment blood TCR-seq was available for about 27 patients, at least one posttreatment blood collection was obtained for around 24 patients, and tumor TCR-seq was available for around 24 patients.

Notes on this clone: Its antigen is still unknown. No much larger clonotype is one base removed from it; base qualities were not supplied.

Relative to germline, V is missing 6 bases and J is missing 5 bases, with 4 bases of the junction outside any gene match. As encoded in the germline V gene (reference sequence), CDR1 is LNHDA while CDR2 is SQIVND. The CDR3 runs 15 amino acids, cysteine and phenylalanine included. Of the read, only the CDR3 DNA is kept; its 45 bases are in frame from base 1. Results the study describes overall, beyond this receptor: Because the sample size was small (n ≈ 29) and many exploratory analyses were performed, the results are intended to be hypothesis-generating. Improved progression-free and overall survival was associated with having pretreatment peripheral blood TCR clonality below the median. At 3 weeks after the start of treatment, tumor-associated TCR clones in peripheral blood had expanded more in patients with durable benefit (n ≈ 20, p = 0.022).

To estimate absolute template abundance from read counts, synthetic TCR analog templates were spiked into each PCR. The immunoSEQ assay was used to amplify TCRbeta CDR3 regions from genomic DNA with bias-controlled V and J gene primers. Rearranged TCRbeta segments were sequenced at approximately 20X coverage. The published analysis was carried out like this. Sequencing errors were corrected by clustering, and CDR3s were annotated against IMGT so that V, D and J genes could be assigned. Downstream analyses used only productive TCRbeta rearrangements, leaving out any out-of-frame or stop-codon sequences. Clonality was computed as one minus Shannon entropy normalized by the log of the number of unique productive sequences. Fisher's exact test with Benjamini-Hochberg correction, at a threshold of adjusted p below 0.01, was used to find clones that differed between time points or between blood and tumor. The source is immuneACCESS, and TCRdb retained only in-frame sequences with V and J called. Part of the clones is not carried over; for the studies checked, unresolved V genes explain less than half of this, and the remainder is unexplained. That table gives V, J and clone size, and the DNA gave D and trimming. The sample records tens of thousands of clones, around 89% of which are singletons. Over 0.95% of the sample rests with the top ten.

What this sample's time point label stands for: pretreatment peripheral blood. The cohort comprised fewer than 35 patients with locally advanced or metastatic urothelial carcinoma treated at Memorial Sloan Kettering on a trial protocol. Peripheral blood mononuclear cells were collected pretreatment and during treatment, with between 1 and 8 total time points per patient. The Qiagen DNeasy Blood extraction kit was used to purify genomic DNA from total PBMCs and from tumor samples. PBMCs were collected pretreatment and during treatment and were isolated and stored as previously described. The TCR comes from a woman older than 75 with urothelial cancer. The chain uses TRBV19 and TRBJ2-5; TRBD2 fits 15 bases in the junction. The sequences come from PBMCs, collected around atezolizumab (anti-PD-L1) treatment. The DNA sequence follows: TGTGCCAGTAGCTCCGGGACTAGCGGGAGGGAGACCCAGTACTTC. The encoded protein is CASSSGTSGRETQYF.